The 18 T cell receptor beta chains below were found in one sample sequenced in a study of stem cell transplantation in POMP-related autoinflammatory disease. Clones were sequenced by immunoSEQ multiplex PCR, and TCRdb holds only the in-frame ones, with some missing. The table records about 1,500 clones, about 81% of them present only once. The material sequenced was Tregs from PBMCs. The receptors come from a human donor in good health.

The chain combines TRBV28 with TRBJ2-5; 7 bases agree with TRBD1. The CDR3 runs 14 residues. Germline-derived CDR1 and CDR2 are MDHEN and SYDVKM. V trimming: 5 bases; J trimming: 5 bases; junction bases outside the gene matches: 8. CDR3 protein: CASSVHRGRETQYF. CDR3 DNA: TGTGCCAGCAGTGTCCACAGGGGTAGGGAGACCCAGTACTTC.

V and J are TRBV20-1 and TRBJ1-2, with D possibly matching TRBD1 (6 bases). Germline values: CDR1 DFQATT, CDR2 SNEGSKA (reference sequence). V was cut by 1 base and J by 6 bases, with 6 bases left in between. The CDR3 length is 11 residues. CDR3 DNA sequence: TGCAGTGCTAGAGGGGGGCATGGCTACACCTTC. This translates into CSARGGHGYTF.

V usage is TRBV9 and J usage is TRBJ2-1; 10 nucleotides align to TRBD2. The CDR3 length is 16 residues. Germline values: CDR1 SGDLS, CDR2 YYNGEE. After removal of 0 bases from V and 8 bases from J, the junction contained 8 bases not matched to a gene. CDR3 protein: CASSVAPSGSTDEQFF. CDR3 DNA: TGTGCCAGCAGCGTAGCCCCTAGCGGGAGCACGGATGAGCAGTTCTTC.

CDR3 protein: CASSVDWGPYNEQFF. Here the CDR3 DNA reads TGTGCCAGCAGCGTAGATTGGGGGCCCTACAATGAGCAGTTCTTC. The chain is built from TRBV9 and TRBJ2-1, with D possibly TRBD1 on 6 matching bases. This CDR3 has 15 residues. Germline values: CDR1 SGDLS, CDR2 YYNGEE. V was clipped by 0 bases and J by 2 bases, with 9 bases between them.

The rearrangement uses TRBV28 and TRBJ2-1; D is possibly TRBD1 (7 bases). V lost 3 bases to trimming and J lost 8 bases, with 17 bases between them. Looked up from germline, CDR1 is MDHEN and CDR2 is SYDVKM. CDR3 length: 15 residues. This chain's CDR3 is CASSFYSGGGDEQFF. For the CDR3, the DNA is TGTGCCAGCAGTTTTTATTCAGGGGGAGGAGATGAGCAGTTCTTC.

This rearrangement joins TRBV1 to TRBJ1-2; TRBD1, as called in the table, went unchecked against the DNA. TRBV1 is an annotated pseudogene. The CDR3 is made up of 12 amino acids. CDR3 sequence reads: CTSSQGTGGYTF. CDR3 nucleotides: TGCACCAGCAGCCAGGGGACAGGCGGCTACACCTTC.

The chain uses TRBV7-2 and TRBJ2-7; D is uncertain. The ends were cut back, 6 bases at V and 3 bases at J, with 3 bases in the middle. The germline CDR1 and CDR2 sequences are SGHTA and FQGNSA. The CDR3 has 10 amino acids. The CDR3 nucleotides are TGTGCCAGCAGTAACTACGAGCAGTACTTC. It codes for CASSNYEQYF.

J is TRBJ1-2 and V is TRBV5-1, with 12 bases identical to TRBD1. The CDR3 spans 16 residues. Germline CDR1 is SGHRS and CDR2 is YFSETQ. V was pared by 5 bases and J by 7 bases, with 12 bases of the junction left unmatched. In DNA, the CDR3 is TGCGCCAGCAGTTTTTCCCCGGGACAGGGGGCGTTTGGCTACACCTTC. Translation gives CASSFSPGQGAFGYTF.

The chain links TRBV5-1 to TRBJ2-6; weak D call: TRBD2 (7 bases). The CDR3 has 19 residues. V was trimmed by 3 bases and J by 0 bases, leaving 19 bases between them. Looked up from germline, CDR1 is SGHRS and CDR2 is YFSETQ. CDR3 residues: CASSSRTGGPPSGANVLTF. The CDR3 DNA reads as TGCGCCAGCAGCTCCAGGACGGGGGGCCCCCCCTCTGGGGCCAACGTCCTGACTTTC.

In this sample, this clone turned up a few times. The V gene is TRBV7-6, the J gene TRBJ1-1; D might be TRBD1 (5 bases). The germline V gene encodes CDR1 SGHVS and CDR2 FNYEAQ. The CDR3 is made up of 13 amino acids. V lost 6 bases to trimming and J lost 4 bases, with 12 bases between them. The CDR3, as DNA: TGTGCCAGCAGTCAGGGCCGGGGCACTGAAGCTTTCTTT. Its translation: CASSQGRGTEAFF.

J is TRBJ1-3 and V is TRBV14, with 7 bases that match TRBD1. Germline values: CDR1 SGHDN, CDR2 FVKESK. The CDR3 has 14 amino acids. The trim removed 9 bases at V and 1 base at J, leaving 6 bases unmatched. This chain's CDR3 is CASKGQSSGNTIYF. DNA for the CDR3: TGTGCCAGTAAGGGACAGTCTTCTGGAAACACCATATATTTT.

The chain joins TRBV19 to TRBJ1-5; tentatively, D is TRBD1 (5 bases). CDR3 size: 14 residues. V gave up 5 bases and J gave up 6 bases, with 14 bases separating them. CDR1 is LNHDA and CDR2 is SQIVND in the germline V gene (reference sequence). The CDR3 nucleotides read TGTGCCAGTAGTTTCAGACAGTCCAGTCAGCCCCAGCATTTT. This sequence encodes CASSFRQSSQPQHF. Full variable domain (missing parts from reference TRBV19 and TRBJ1-5): DGGITQSPKYLFRKEGQNVTLSCEQNLNHDAMYWYRQDPGQGLRLIYYSQIVNDFQKGDIAEGYSVSREKKESFPLTVTSAQKNPTAFYLCASSFRQSSQPQHFGDGTRLSIL.

The genes are TRBV19 and TRBJ1-1; 10 bases are a match to TRBD1. CDR3 size: 15 residues. CDR1 and CDR2 (germline): LNHDA, SQIVND (reference sequence). Germline trimming cut 6 bases from V and 1 base from J; bases unmatched to any gene: 5. The CDR3 DNA reads as TGTGCCAGTAGGGACCGGGACAGGGGGAACACTGAAGCTTTCTTT. The encoded protein is CASRDRDRGNTEAFF. The full variable domain, rest sourced from reference TRBV19 and TRBJ1-1, is DGGITQSPKYLFRKEGQNVTLSCEQNLNHDAMYWYRQDPGQGLRLIYYSQIVNDFQKGDIAEGYSVSREKKESFPLTVTSAQKNPTAFYLCASRDRDRGNTEAFFGQGTRLTVV.

V is TRBV6-5 and J is TRBJ1-1; D gene ambiguous. The V gene's germline CDR1 is MNHEY and CDR2 SVGAGI. This CDR3 has 15 amino acids. The ends were cut back, 0 bases at V and 1 base at J, with 9 bases in the middle. The CDR3 loop reads CASSYSGNRNTEAFF. The DNA for the CDR3 is TGTGCCAGCAGTTACTCCGGGAATCGGAACACTGAAGCTTTCTTT.

This clone qualifies as large. This sequence joins TRBV6-1 and TRBJ2-7, with a tentative D call TRBD1 (6 bases). The CDR3 sequence is 13 residues long. CDR1 is MNHNS and CDR2 is SASEGT in the germline V gene. The V end lost 6 bases, the J end lost 4 bases, and 13 bases lay between the germline ends. CDR3 amino acids: CASRAGQSYEQYF. The CDR3 nucleotides are TGTGCCAGCAGAGCCGGACAGTCGTACGAGCAGTACTTC.

The V gene is TRBV30, the J gene TRBJ2-4; either TRBD1 or TRBD2 may fit D (5 bases each). Trimming stripped 1 base from V and 1 base from J, with 8 bases between. There are 14 residues in the CDR3. Germline V gene data show CDR1 as GTSNPN and CDR2 as SVGIG (reference sequence). CDR3 in DNA: TGTGCCTGGAGTGGGGGACCGGCCAAAAACATTCAGTACTTC. Residues: CAWSGGPAKNIQYF.

This chain joins TRBV4-1 and TRBJ2-1, with 10 bases aligning to TRBD2. The CDR3 sequence is 17 residues long. Germline CDR1 is MGHRA and CDR2 is YSYEKL. With 3 bases clipped from V and 4 bases from J, the junction kept 9 bases outside the gene matches. The CDR3 loop is CASSHTKGAGGYNEQFF. CDR3 nucleotides: TGCGCCAGCAGCCACACCAAGGGAGCGGGAGGGTACAATGAGCAGTTCTTC.

In nucleotides, the CDR3 is TGTGCCACCAGCCCCCCGGGTGGCAATCAGCCCCAGCATTTT. Amino acid sequence: CATSPPGGNQPQHF. The chain carries TRBV15 and TRBJ1-5; D uncertain. The length of the CDR3 is 14 residues. Germline CDR1 LNHNV, CDR2 YYDKDF (reference sequence). Deletions cut 5 bases from V and 2 bases from J, with 10 bases between.